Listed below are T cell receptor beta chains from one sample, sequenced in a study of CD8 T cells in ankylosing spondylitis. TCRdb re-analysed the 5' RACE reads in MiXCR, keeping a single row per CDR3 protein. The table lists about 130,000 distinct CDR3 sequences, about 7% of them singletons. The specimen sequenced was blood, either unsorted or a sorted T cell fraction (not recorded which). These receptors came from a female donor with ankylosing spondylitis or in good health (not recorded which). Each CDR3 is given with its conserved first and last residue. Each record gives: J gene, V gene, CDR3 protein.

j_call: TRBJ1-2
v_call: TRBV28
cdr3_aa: CASSFARLYGYTF

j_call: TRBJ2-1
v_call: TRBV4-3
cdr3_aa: CASAGLGVNEQFF

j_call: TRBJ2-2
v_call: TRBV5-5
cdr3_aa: CASSPGQGNTGELFF

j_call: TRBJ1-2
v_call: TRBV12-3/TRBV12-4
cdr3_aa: CASSPLRAFTNGGYTF

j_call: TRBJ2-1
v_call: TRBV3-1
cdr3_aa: CASSQDHGHNEQFF

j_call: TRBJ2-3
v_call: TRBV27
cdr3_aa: CASSFRWSTDTQYF

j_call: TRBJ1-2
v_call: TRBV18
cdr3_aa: CASSGTAGRGYTF

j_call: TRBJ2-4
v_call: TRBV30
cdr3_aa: CAWSLTWDRGKNIQYF

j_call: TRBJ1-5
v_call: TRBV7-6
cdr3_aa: CASSLGAQGAHQPQHF

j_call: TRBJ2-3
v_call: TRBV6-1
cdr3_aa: CASRGTSGGPRTSTDTQYF

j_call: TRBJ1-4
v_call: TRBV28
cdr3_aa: CASNEHGAEKLFF

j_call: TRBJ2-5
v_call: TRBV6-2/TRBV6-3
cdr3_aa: CASSQGTSRLGTQYF

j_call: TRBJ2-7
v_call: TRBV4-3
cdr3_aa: CASSQDSSGSYEQYF

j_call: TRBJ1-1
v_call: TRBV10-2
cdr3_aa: CASGAGNTEAFF

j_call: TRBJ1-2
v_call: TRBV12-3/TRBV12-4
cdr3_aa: CASSPTGAGYGYTF